This is a list of T cell receptor beta chains from one sample in a study of CD8+CD57+ T cells in acquired aplastic anemia. MiXCR, applied by TCRdb to the reads, yields one record per CDR3 protein. The sample records about 160,000 distinct CDR3 sequences, roughly 48% being singletons. Sequencing used sorted CD4+, CD8+, or CD8+CD57+ T cells (not recorded which) from PBMCs. The receptors originated from a human donor with aplastic anemia. The CDR3 runs from the conserved cysteine through the conserved F or W. The D gene is left open where the match is weak. Expanded clones get a size class; other rows say once, few or many, or leave the size out.

TRBJ2-7	-	-	TRBV7-9	TGTGCCAGCAGCGCGTACTCCTACGAGCAGTACTTC	CASSAYSYEQYF
TRBJ2-7	-	-	TRBV20-1	TGCAGTGCCGTGAAGGACGGATCCTACGAGCAGTACTTC	CSAVKDGSYEQYF
TRBJ2-5	-	TRBD2	TRBV10-3	TGTGCCATCAGTGAGGATAGCGGGCAAGAGACCCAGTACTTC	CAISEDSGQETQYF
TRBJ1-5	-	-	TRBV20-1	TGCAGTGCTAGATCCGGCACAGGCGCTCAGCCCCAGCATTTT	CSARSGTGAQPQHF
TRBJ2-1	many	TRBD2	TRBV9	TGTGCCAGCAGCGTAGATAGCGGGGTGGTGGGGGTTAGGGAGCAGTTCTTC	CASSVDSGVVGVREQFF
TRBJ1-1	-	-	TRBV10-2	TGCGCCAGCAGTGCCTCGCCTGGAGGAACTGAAGCTTTCTTT	CASSASPGGTEAFF
TRBJ2-7	-	TRBD2	TRBV20-1	TGCAGTGCTCCCCTTAGCGGGAGAATGACCTACGAGCAGTACTTC	CSAPLSGRMTYEQYF
TRBJ2-3	few	TRBD2	TRBV12-3/TRBV12-4	TGTGCCAGCAGTGGAGCGGGAGGCACAGATACGCAGTATTTT	CASSGAGGTDTQYF
TRBJ1-3	-	TRBD1	TRBV5-1	TGCGCCAGCAGCCTATCCGGGACAGGGTCGTCTGGAAACACCATATATTTT	CASSLSGTGSSGNTIYF
TRBJ1-5	-	-	TRBV2	TGTGCCAGCACCCAAAACGGACAGAGCAATCAGCCCCAGCATTTT	CASTQNGQSNQPQHF
TRBJ2-2	-	TRBD2	TRBV2	TGTGCCAGCAGTCTAGCGGGGGGGCGGACCGGGGAGCTGTTTTTT	CASSLAGGRTGELFF
TRBJ1-1	many	-	TRBV12-3/TRBV12-4	TGTGCCAGCAGTTTTTCCTCAGGTGGCACTGAAGCTTTCTTT	CASSFSSGGTEAFF
TRBJ2-2	-	-	TRBV9	TGTGCCAGCAGCGGCCCAGGGGAGCTGTTTTTT	CASSGPGELFF
TRBJ2-1	many	TRBD1	TRBV12-3/TRBV12-4	TGTGCCAGCAGTCAACAAGGGACAGGCAATGAGCAGTTCTTC	CASSQQGTGNEQFF
TRBJ1-2	many	-	TRBV12-3/TRBV12-4	TGTGCCAGCAGGATACAGGGTGGCTATGGCTACACCTTC	CASRIQGGYGYTF
TRBJ2-7	many	-	TRBV28	TGTGCCAGCAGTCCAATGACCTACGAGCAGTACTTC	CASSPMTYEQYF
TRBJ1-6	many	-	TRBV5-1	TGCGCCAGCAGCTTGGATAGGGGCTTGCATTCACCCCTCCACTTT	CASSLDRGLHSPLHF
TRBJ2-2	few	TRBD2	TRBV6-1	TGTGCCAGCAGGCCGGGACTAGCCGACCGTGGGAACACCGGGGAGCTGTTTTTT	CASRPGLADRGNTGELFF
TRBJ2-1	-	TRBD2	TRBV5-1	TGCGCCAGCAGCAGCACTAGCGGGGGGGTATACAATGAGCAGTTCTTC	CASSSTSGGVYNEQFF
TRBJ2-7	-	TRBD2	TRBV2	TGTGCCAGCAGTGTGTGGGGGGGCTACGAGCAGTACTTC	CASSVWGGYEQYF
TRBJ2-5	many	TRBD2	TRBV6-1	TGTGCCAGCAGGACGGGACTAGCGGGAGTTGGAGAGACCCAGTACTTC	CASRTGLAGVGETQYF
TRBJ2-2	-	TRBD1	TRBV6-4	TGTGCCACCAGCGGCTCCGGGACAGGGGGGACCGGGGAGCTGTTCTTT	CATSGSGTGGTGELFF
TRBJ2-1	-	-	TRBV19	TGTGCCAGTAATCTCGGGTCTCTCAATGAGCAGTTCTTC	CASNLGSLNEQFF
TRBJ2-7	-	TRBD1	TRBV10-3	TGTGCCATCAGTGAAGGGGACAGGGGCGGGTACGAGCAGTACTTC	CAISEGDRGGYEQYF
TRBJ2-7	-	-	TRBV6-9	TGTGCCAGCAGTTATAGAGGACAGTCCTACGAGCAGTACTTC	CASSYRGQSYEQYF
TRBJ1-4	many	-	TRBV7-3	TGTGCCAGCAGCCGCGGGGGACCAACTAATGAAAAACTGTTTTTT	CASSRGGPTNEKLFF
TRBJ1-1	-	-	TRBV25-1	TGTGCCAGCAGTATAACAGGGAGGGACACTGAAGCTTTCTTT	CASSITGRDTEAFF
TRBJ2-7	-	TRBD2	TRBV2	TGTGCCAGCAGTGGGCTAGCGGGAGGGGCCTACGAGCAGTACTTC	CASSGLAGGAYEQYF
TRBJ1-2	many	-	TRBV3-1	TGTGCCAGCAGCCAAGAGGACGGCCTGGGGATAGGCTACACCTTC	CASSQEDGLGIGYTF